A single sample gave rise to the 16 T cell receptor beta chains below, sequenced in a study of T cell responses to AZD1222 COVID-19 vaccine. Here immunoSEQ multiplex PCR was the method, and the copy in TCRdb shows in-frame clones only, minus some. The sample has about 140,000 clones, about 90% seen once. This specimen was peripheral blood, taken on day 0 of AZD1222 vaccination. These receptor sequences come from an adult in good health.

The chain is built from TRBV5-6 and TRBJ2-6; weak D call: TRBD2 (6 bases). V gave up 5 bases and J gave up 2 bases, with 11 bases separating them. Looked up from germline, CDR1 is SGHDT and CDR2 is YYEEEE. This CDR3 comprises 15 residues. The CDR3 sequence is CASRPLATGANVLTF. The CDR3 DNA follows: TGTGCCAGCAGACCACTAGCCACTGGGGCCAACGTCCTGACTTTC.

This chain joins TRBV5-1 and TRBJ1-1; D call uncertain. Trimming removed 0 bases at V and 7 bases at J, with 7 bases between. CDR1 is SGHRS, CDR2 YFSETQ, per germline. CDR3 length: 12 residues. CDR3 nucleotide sequence: TGCGCCAGCAGCTTGGGTCAAGGTGAAGCTTTCTTT. As protein: CASSLGQGEAFF.

The chain links TRBV11-3 to TRBJ2-1; maybe TRBD1 (5 bases). V was clipped by 0 bases and J by 8 bases, with 8 bases between them. This CDR3 spans 13 amino acids. Germline values: CDR1 SGHNT, CDR2 YENEEA. The CDR3 bases are TGTGCCAGCAGCTTAGACAGGGTGGATGAGCAGTTCTTC. Translation gives CASSLDRVDEQFF. Complete variable domain (other parts from reference TRBV11-3 and TRBJ2-1): EAGVVQSPRYKIIEKKQPVAFWCNPISGHNTLYWYLQNLGQGPELLIRYENEEAVDDSQLPKDRFSAERLKGVDSTLKIQPAELGDSAVYLCASSLDRVDEQFFGPGTRLTVL.

The V call is TRBV5-5, the J call TRBJ2-7, with a tentative D call TRBD2 (5 bases). CDR3 size: 15 residues. Per the germline V gene, CDR1 is SGHKS and CDR2 is YYEKEE (reference sequence). Trimming stripped 1 base from V and 2 bases from J, with 13 bases between. CDR3 sequence: CASSLISGETYEQYF. The CDR3 nucleotides are TGTGCCAGCAGCTTGATTTCCGGGGAGACCTACGAGCAGTACTTC.

This clone has more than one count but fewer than ten. Other DNA sequences in this sample translate to the same CDR3. This rearrangement joins TRBV5-5 to TRBJ2-7; perhaps TRBD1 as D (5 bases). Germline CDR1 and CDR2: SGHKS and YYEKEE (reference sequence). V lost 0 bases, J lost 1 base, and 8 bases lay in between. The CDR3 runs 14 residues. As DNA, the CDR3 is TGTGCCAGCAGCTTGGCAACAGGTTCCTACGAGCAGTACTTC. Protein: CASSLATGSYEQYF.

This clone appeared a single time. This chain connects TRBV3-1 (or the pseudogene TRBV3-2) to TRBJ1-5, with 8 nucleotides matching TRBD1. This CDR3 has 13 residues. Per germline, CDR1 LGHDT and CDR2 YNNKEL (reference sequence). V was pared by 4 bases and J by 5 bases, with 1 base of the junction left unmatched. The CDR3 DNA reads as TGTGCCAGCAGCCTGACAGGGGATCAGCCCCAGCATTTT. Amino acid sequence: CASSLTGDQPQHF.

The DNA for the CDR3 is TGTGCCAGTAGTACACTAGTGCTAGAGGGGACCCAGTACTTC. Its protein product is CASSTLVLEGTQYF. V gene TRBV19 combines with J gene TRBJ2-5, with D tentatively TRBD2 (5 bases). Trimming removed 4 bases at V and 7 bases at J, with 16 bases between. The V gene's germline CDR1 is LNHDA and CDR2 SQIVND (reference sequence). The CDR3 sequence is 14 residues long.

The chain recombines TRBV6-6 with TRBJ2-7; TRBD2 matches at 11 bases. CDR1 and CDR2 from the germline V gene are MNHNY and SVGAGI (reference sequence). This CDR3 has 21 residues. The junction had 21 bases not matched to a gene; V was cut back by 5 bases and J by 0 bases. This chain's CDR3 is CASSRELAGVSHPRDSYEQYF. In nucleotides, the CDR3 is TGTGCCAGCAGTCGAGAACTAGCGGGGGTGTCACATCCGAGGGACTCCTACGAGCAGTACTTC.

J is TRBJ2-1 and V is TRBV6-5; 11 positions match TRBD1. The CDR3 consists of 16 residues. V trimming: 2 bases; J trimming: 5 bases; junction bases outside the gene matches: 5. Germline V gene lookup returns CDR1 MNHEY and CDR2 SVGAGI. The CDR3 DNA follows: TGTGCCAGCAGTTACGTCGGACAGGGGGCGAACAATGAGCAGTTCTTC. Protein product: CASSYVGQGANNEQFF.

The chain links TRBV4-1 to TRBJ1-5; no clear D gene. Germline assignment: CDR1 MGHRA and CDR2 YSYEKL. V lost 1 base and J lost 1, with 11 bases in between. CDR3 length: 16 residues. CDR3 sequence reads: CASSQATGGSNQPQHF. The CDR3 DNA sequence: TGCGCCAGCAGCCAAGCGACCGGCGGGAGCAATCAGCCCCAGCATTTT.

The rearrangement links TRBV11-2 to TRBJ1-3; D perhaps matches TRBD1 (6 bases). Between the trimmed V and J ends, which lost 5 bases and 4 bases, there was a span of 15 bases. The CDR3 spans 15 residues. The germline V gene has CDR1 SGHAT and CDR2 FQNNGV. The CDR3: CASSILGARGNTIYF. The CDR3 DNA reads as TGTGCCAGCAGCATTCTGGGGGCGCGGGGAAACACCATATATTTT.

The chain links TRBV7-6 to TRBJ2-2; D is perhaps TRBD1 or TRBD2 (5 bases each). V was cut by 4 bases and J by 0 bases, with 12 bases left in between. This CDR3 is 16 amino acids long. CDR1 SGHVS and CDR2 FNYEAQ come from the germline V gene. This CDR3 reads CASSSPGTSNTGELFF. The DNA for the CDR3 is TGTGCCAGCAGCTCACCCGGGACCTCGAACACCGGGGAGCTGTTTTTT.

The genes are TRBV6-2 or TRBV6-3 and TRBJ1-2; the D is unclear. CDR1 and CDR2 (germline): MNHEY, SVGEGT. The length of the CDR3 is 15 residues. The V end was cut by 0 bases, the J end by 6 bases, with 14 bases between. This CDR3 reads CASSYSAPRIDGYTF. The CDR3 DNA reads TGTGCCAGCAGTTACTCTGCCCCCAGGATCGATGGCTACACCTTC.

The chain is built from TRBV6-2 or TRBV6-3 and TRBJ2-7, with D possibly being TRBD1 (7 bases). CDR3 length: 14 amino acids. Trimming stripped 6 bases from V and 3 bases from J, with 15 bases between. Germline CDR1 reads MNHEY; CDR2 reads SVGEGT. The CDR3 loop reads CASSDHQGGYEQYF. CDR3 bases: TGTGCCAGCAGCGATCATCAGGGGGGCTACGAGCAGTACTTC.

The chain couples TRBV7-6 to TRBJ2-5; TRBD2 agrees at 7 bases. The germline V gene has CDR1 SGHVS and CDR2 FNYEAQ. CDR3 size: 17 residues. V trimming: 5 bases; J trimming: 2 bases; junction bases outside the gene matches: 14. The CDR3 coding sequence is TGTGCCAGCAGCGCGATCCCGGGACCGCGGGGGCAAGAGACCCAGTACTTC. Protein sequence: CASSAIPGPRGQETQYF.

The rearrangement links TRBV23-1 to TRBJ2-7; 7 bases are shared with TRBD2. TRBV23-1 is recorded as an ORF, its role being uncertain. Losses at the gene ends were 0 bases for V and 5 bases for J; bases not matched to a gene: 7. The CDR3 has 15 amino acids. The CDR3 nucleotides read TGCGCCAGCAGTCAATCGGGCGGGAGTCAAGACGAGCAGTACTTC. This encodes CASSQSGGSQDEQYF.